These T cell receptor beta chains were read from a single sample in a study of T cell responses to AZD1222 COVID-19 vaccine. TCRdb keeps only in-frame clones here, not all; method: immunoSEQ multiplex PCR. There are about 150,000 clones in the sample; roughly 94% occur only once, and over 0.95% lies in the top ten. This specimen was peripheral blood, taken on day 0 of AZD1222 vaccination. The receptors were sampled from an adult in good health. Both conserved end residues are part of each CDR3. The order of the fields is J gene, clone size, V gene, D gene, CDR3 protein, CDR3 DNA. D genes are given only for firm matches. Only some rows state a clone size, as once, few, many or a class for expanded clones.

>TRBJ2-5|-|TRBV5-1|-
CASSLADRIGAGETQYF
TGCGCCAGCAGCTTGGCCGACAGGATTGGTGCAGGAGAGACCCAGTACTTC
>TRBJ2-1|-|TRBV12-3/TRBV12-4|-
CASSLLNEQFF
TGTGCCAGCAGTTTATTGAATGAGCAGTTCTTC
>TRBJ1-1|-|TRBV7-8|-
CASNTRVSNTEAFF
TGTGCCAGCAACACCAGGGTGAGCAACACTGAAGCTTTCTTT
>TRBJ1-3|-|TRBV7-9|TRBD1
CASSQGAPGNTIYF
TGTGCCAGCTCACAGGGGGCGCCTGGAAACACCATATATTTT
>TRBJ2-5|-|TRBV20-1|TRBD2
CSASGSSGSQETQYF
TGCAGTGCTAGTGGGTCTAGCGGGAGTCAGGAGACCCAGTACTTC
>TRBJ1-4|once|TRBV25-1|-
CASSYGGSDEKLFF
TGTGCCAGCAGTTACGGGGGTTCGGATGAAAAACTGTTTTTT
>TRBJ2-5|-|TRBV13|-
CASSLGRRETQYF
TGTGCCAGCAGCTTAGGCCGCCGGGAGACCCAGTACTTC
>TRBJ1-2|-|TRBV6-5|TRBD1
CASKPDRGYGYTF
TGTGCCAGCAAACCCGACAGGGGGTATGGCTACACCTTC
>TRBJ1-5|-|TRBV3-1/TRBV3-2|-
CASSPLYGYNQPQHF
TGTGCCAGCAGCCCGCTCTACGGATACAATCAGCCCCAGCATTTT
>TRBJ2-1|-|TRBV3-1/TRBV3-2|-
CASSREGAIYNEQFF
TGTGCCAGCAGTCGGGAGGGGGCTATTTACAATGAGCAGTTCTTC
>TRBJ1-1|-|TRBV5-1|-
CASSSSGNTEAFF
TGCGCCAGCAGCAGTTCAGGAAACACTGAAGCTTTCTTT